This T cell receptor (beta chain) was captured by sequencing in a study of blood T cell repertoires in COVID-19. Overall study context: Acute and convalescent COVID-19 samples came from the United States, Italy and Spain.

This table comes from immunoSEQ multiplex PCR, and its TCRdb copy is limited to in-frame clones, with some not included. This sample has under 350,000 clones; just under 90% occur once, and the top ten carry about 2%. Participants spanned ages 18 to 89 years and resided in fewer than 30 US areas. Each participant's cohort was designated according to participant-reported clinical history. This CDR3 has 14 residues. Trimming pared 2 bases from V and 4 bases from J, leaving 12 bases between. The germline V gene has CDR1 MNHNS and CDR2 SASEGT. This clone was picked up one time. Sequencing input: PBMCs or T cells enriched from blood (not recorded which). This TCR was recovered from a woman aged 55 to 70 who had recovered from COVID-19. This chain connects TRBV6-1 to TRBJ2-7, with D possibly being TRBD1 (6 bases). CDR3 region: CASSETGSLYEQYF. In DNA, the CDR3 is TGTGCCAGCAGTGAAACAGGGTCCCTGTACGAGCAGTACTTC.